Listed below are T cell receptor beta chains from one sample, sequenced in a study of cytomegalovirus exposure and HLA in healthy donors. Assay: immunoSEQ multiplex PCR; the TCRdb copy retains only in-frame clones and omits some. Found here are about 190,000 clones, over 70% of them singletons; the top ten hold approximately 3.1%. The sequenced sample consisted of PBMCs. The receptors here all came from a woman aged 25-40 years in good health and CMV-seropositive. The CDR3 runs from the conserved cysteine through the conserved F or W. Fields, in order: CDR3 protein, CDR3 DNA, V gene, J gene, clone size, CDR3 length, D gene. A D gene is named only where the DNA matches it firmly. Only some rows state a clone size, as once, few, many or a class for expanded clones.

cdr3_aa: CASSVAGDTYNEQFF
cdr3_nt: TGCGCCAGCAGCGTAGCGGGAGATACCTACAATGAGCAGTTCTTC
v_call: TRBV5-1
j_call: TRBJ2-1
clone_size: .
cdr3_length: 15
d_call: TRBD2

cdr3_aa: CASNREGNTEAFF
cdr3_nt: TGTGCCAGCAACCGAGAGGGTAACACTGAAGCTTTCTTT
v_call: TRBV7-9
j_call: TRBJ1-1
clone_size: .
cdr3_length: 13
d_call: .

cdr3_aa: CASSPVGRAETQYF
cdr3_nt: TGTGCCAGCAGCCCCGTAGGGCGGGCAGAGACCCAGTACTTC
v_call: TRBV7-9
j_call: TRBJ2-5
clone_size: .
cdr3_length: 14
d_call: .

cdr3_aa: CASSIGGSYNEQFF
cdr3_nt: TGTGCCAGTAGTATCGGCGGGAGCTACAATGAGCAGTTCTTC
v_call: TRBV19
j_call: TRBJ2-1
clone_size: .
cdr3_length: 14
d_call: TRBD2

cdr3_aa: CAIGGSAADTQYF
cdr3_nt: TGTGCCATCGGTGGGTCCGCGGCAGATACGCAGTATTTT
v_call: TRBV10-3
j_call: TRBJ2-3
clone_size: .
cdr3_length: 13
d_call: .

cdr3_aa: CASSLDGGPSGVWNEQFF
cdr3_nt: TGCGCCAGCAGCCTCGACGGGGGTCCTAGCGGGGTATGGAATGAGCAGTTCTTC
v_call: TRBV4-1
j_call: TRBJ2-1
clone_size: .
cdr3_length: 18
d_call: TRBD2

cdr3_aa: CASSRESNQPQHF
cdr3_nt: TGTGCCAGCTCGCGGGAAAGCAATCAGCCCCAGCATTTT
v_call: TRBV18
j_call: TRBJ1-5
clone_size: .
cdr3_length: 13
d_call: .

cdr3_aa: CASSTGTSGPFANTGELFF
cdr3_nt: TGTGCCAGCAGCACCGGGACTAGCGGGCCTTTCGCGAACACCGGGGAGCTGTTTTTT
v_call: TRBV5-6
j_call: TRBJ2-2
clone_size: once
cdr3_length: 19
d_call: TRBD2

cdr3_aa: CASSSLGGTEKLFF
cdr3_nt: TGTGCCAGCAGCTCCCTCGGGGGGACTGAAAAACTGTTTTTT
v_call: TRBV9
j_call: TRBJ1-4
clone_size: .
cdr3_length: 14
d_call: .

cdr3_aa: CASSVVLAGGAGELFF
cdr3_nt: TGTGCCAGCAGCGTAGTCCTAGCGGGAGGGGCCGGGGAGCTGTTTTTT
v_call: TRBV9
j_call: TRBJ2-2
clone_size: .
cdr3_length: 16
d_call: TRBD2

cdr3_aa: CASSLSLGGNEQFF
cdr3_nt: TGTGCCAGCAGTTTATCACTAGGAGGCAATGAGCAGTTCTTC
v_call: TRBV28
j_call: TRBJ2-1
clone_size: .
cdr3_length: 14
d_call: .

cdr3_aa: CASNNDRDAYNEQFF
cdr3_nt: TGTGCCAGCAATAATGACAGGGATGCCTACAATGAGCAGTTCTTC
v_call: TRBV6-4
j_call: TRBJ2-1
clone_size: .
cdr3_length: 15
d_call: TRBD1

cdr3_aa: CASSLRTDRQGQPQHF
cdr3_nt: TGTGCCAGCAGCTTAAGAACCGACAGGCAAGGGCAGCCCCAGCATTTT
v_call: TRBV7-8
j_call: TRBJ1-5
clone_size: .
cdr3_length: 16
d_call: .

cdr3_aa: CASSQAGTSNEKLFF
cdr3_nt: TGCGCCAGCAGCCAAGCCGGGACATCTAATGAAAAACTGTTTTTT
v_call: TRBV4-1
j_call: TRBJ1-4
clone_size: few
cdr3_length: 15
d_call: .

cdr3_aa: CASSLASGSTDTQYF
cdr3_nt: TGCGCCAGCAGCTTGGCTAGCGGTAGCACAGATACGCAGTATTTT
v_call: TRBV5-1
j_call: TRBJ2-3
clone_size: .
cdr3_length: 15
d_call: TRBD2

cdr3_aa: CASSLLAGNEQFF
cdr3_nt: TGCGCCAGCAGCTTGCTAGCTGGGAATGAGCAGTTCTTC
v_call: TRBV5-1
j_call: TRBJ2-1
clone_size: few
cdr3_length: 13
d_call: .

cdr3_aa: CASSLVIDRGRETQYF
cdr3_nt: TGTGCCAGCAGTTTAGTTATCGACAGGGGGCGTGAGACCCAGTACTTC
v_call: TRBV28
j_call: TRBJ2-5
clone_size: .
cdr3_length: 16
d_call: TRBD1

cdr3_aa: CAISYHSGELFF
cdr3_nt: TGTGCCATCAGTTACCATAGCGGGGAGCTGTTTTTT
v_call: TRBV10-3
j_call: TRBJ2-2
clone_size: .
cdr3_length: 12
d_call: .

cdr3_aa: CASSETSAGGPWNEQFF
cdr3_nt: TGTGCCAGCAGTGAAACTTCGGCGGGAGGGCCGTGGAATGAGCAGTTCTTC
v_call: TRBV6-1
j_call: TRBJ2-1
clone_size: .
cdr3_length: 17
d_call: TRBD2

cdr3_aa: CASSRTGGYEQYF
cdr3_nt: TGTGCCAGCAGCCGGACAGGGGGATACGAGCAGTACTTC
v_call: TRBV11-2
j_call: TRBJ2-7
clone_size: .
cdr3_length: 13
d_call: TRBD1

cdr3_aa: CASSGQEYQPQHF
cdr3_nt: TGTGCCAGCAGTGGACAGGAGTATCAGCCCCAGCATTTT
v_call: TRBV2
j_call: TRBJ1-5
clone_size: few
cdr3_length: 13
d_call: .

cdr3_aa: CASSLGGRGNQPQHF
cdr3_nt: TGTGCCAGCAGCTTAGGAGGGCGTGGGAATCAGCCCCAGCATTTT
v_call: TRBV7-2
j_call: TRBJ1-5
clone_size: .
cdr3_length: 15
d_call: .

cdr3_aa: CASSMAEASEQFF
cdr3_nt: TGTGCCAGTAGTATGGCGGAGGCCAGTGAGCAGTTCTTC
v_call: TRBV19
j_call: TRBJ2-1
clone_size: .
cdr3_length: 13
d_call: .

cdr3_aa: CASSWGARGYTF
cdr3_nt: TGTGCCAGTTCTTGGGGAGCAAGAGGCTACACCTTC
v_call: TRBV19
j_call: TRBJ1-2
clone_size: .
cdr3_length: 12
d_call: .

cdr3_aa: CASSLEAGKGYEQYF
cdr3_nt: TGTGCCAGCAGCTTAGAAGCGGGAAAAGGCTACGAGCAGTACTTC
v_call: TRBV11-2
j_call: TRBJ2-7
clone_size: .
cdr3_length: 15
d_call: TRBD2

cdr3_aa: CASSLEEGRGHEQYF
cdr3_nt: TGTGCCAGCAGCTTGGAGGAGGGTAGGGGCCACGAGCAGTACTTC
v_call: TRBV5-4
j_call: TRBJ2-7
clone_size: .
cdr3_length: 15
d_call: .

cdr3_aa: CASSVQLIEAFF
cdr3_nt: TGTGCCAGCAGTGTACAGCTAATTGAAGCTTTCTTT
v_call: TRBV6-1
j_call: TRBJ1-1
clone_size: few
cdr3_length: 12
d_call: .

cdr3_aa: CASRDRLSEAFF
cdr3_nt: TGTGCCAGCAGAGACCGACTCTCGGAAGCTTTCTTT
v_call: TRBV2
j_call: TRBJ1-1
clone_size: .
cdr3_length: 12
d_call: .

cdr3_aa: CASSQDGPGGLQETQYF
cdr3_nt: TGCGCCAGCAGCCAAGATGGCCCAGGGGGCCTTCAAGAGACCCAGTACTTC
v_call: TRBV4-1
j_call: TRBJ2-5
clone_size: .
cdr3_length: 17
d_call: TRBD1

cdr3_aa: CASSRQLGETQYF
cdr3_nt: TGTGCCAGCAGTAGACAGTTGGGGGAGACCCAGTACTTC
v_call: TRBV28
j_call: TRBJ2-5
clone_size: .
cdr3_length: 13
d_call: .

cdr3_aa: CAGSLNAHRWIAKNIQYF
cdr3_nt: TGTGCCGGCAGCTTGAATGCGCACAGGTGGATAGCCAAAAACATTCAGTACTTC
v_call: TRBV5-6
j_call: TRBJ2-4
clone_size: .
cdr3_length: 18
d_call: .

cdr3_aa: CASSLSPGHRTSYEQYF
cdr3_nt: TGTGCCAGCAGCTTGTCGCCGGGACACAGAACCTCCTACGAGCAGTACTTC
v_call: TRBV5-6
j_call: TRBJ2-7
clone_size: .
cdr3_length: 17
d_call: .

cdr3_aa: CASSSGLAGALGEQYF
cdr3_nt: TGCGCCAGCAGCTCCGGACTAGCGGGAGCCCTGGGGGAGCAGTACTTC
v_call: TRBV5-1
j_call: TRBJ2-7
clone_size: many
cdr3_length: 16
d_call: TRBD2

cdr3_aa: CASLAGTSGYNEQFF
cdr3_nt: TGTGCCAGCCTCGCCGGGACTAGCGGATACAATGAGCAGTTCTTC
v_call: TRBV19
j_call: TRBJ2-1
clone_size: .
cdr3_length: 15
d_call: TRBD2

cdr3_aa: CASREQGEVTNEKLFF
cdr3_nt: TGTGCCAGCAGGGAACAGGGGGAGGTAACTAATGAAAAACTGTTTTTT
v_call: TRBV27
j_call: TRBJ1-4
clone_size: .
cdr3_length: 16
d_call: TRBD1

cdr3_aa: CASSYRQVGGSYEQYF
cdr3_nt: TGTGCCAGCAGCTACCGACAAGTGGGAGGGTCCTACGAGCAGTACTTC
v_call: TRBV7-8
j_call: TRBJ2-7
clone_size: .
cdr3_length: 16
d_call: TRBD2

cdr3_aa: CASSISRGGGVGYTF
cdr3_nt: TGTGCCAGTAGTATCTCCCGAGGCGGGGGTGTTGGCTACACCTTC
v_call: TRBV19
j_call: TRBJ1-2
clone_size: .
cdr3_length: 15
d_call: .

cdr3_aa: CASTPGRDGSGELFF
cdr3_nt: TGCGCCAGCACCCCGGGGAGGGACGGTAGCGGGGAGCTGTTTTTT
v_call: TRBV10-1
j_call: TRBJ2-2
clone_size: .
cdr3_length: 15
d_call: TRBD2

cdr3_aa: CSVDGEDDTGELFF
cdr3_nt: TGCAGCGTTGACGGGGAGGACGACACCGGGGAGCTGTTTTTT
v_call: TRBV29-1
j_call: TRBJ2-2
clone_size: few
cdr3_length: 14
d_call: .

cdr3_aa: CASTIGGSTDTQYF
cdr3_nt: TGTGCCAGCACGATTGGCGGGAGCACAGATACGCAGTATTTT
v_call: TRBV5-4
j_call: TRBJ2-3
clone_size: .
cdr3_length: 14
d_call: .

cdr3_aa: CASSLGQGASYEQYF
cdr3_nt: TGCGCCAGCAGCTTGGGACAGGGGGCCTCCTACGAGCAGTACTTC
v_call: TRBV4-1
j_call: TRBJ2-7
clone_size: .
cdr3_length: 15
d_call: TRBD1

cdr3_aa: CASSPEGGSDTQYF
cdr3_nt: TGTGCCAGCAGCCCGGAGGGAGGGTCAGATACGCAGTATTTT
v_call: TRBV6-5
j_call: TRBJ2-3
clone_size: .
cdr3_length: 14
d_call: TRBD2

cdr3_aa: CASSALAGGTDTQYF
cdr3_nt: TGTGCCAGCAGTGCCCTAGCGGGAGGTACAGATACGCAGTATTTT
v_call: TRBV6-4
j_call: TRBJ2-3
clone_size: few
cdr3_length: 15
d_call: TRBD2

cdr3_aa: CASETGTQVSEQYF
cdr3_nt: TGTGCCAGCGAAACCGGGACTCAAGTTAGCGAGCAGTACTTC
v_call: TRBV5-8
j_call: TRBJ2-7
clone_size: .
cdr3_length: 14
d_call: .

cdr3_aa: CASSLVGSSTEAFF
cdr3_nt: TGTGCCAGCAGTTTGGTGGGGAGTAGTACTGAAGCTTTCTTT
v_call: TRBV28
j_call: TRBJ1-1
clone_size: .
cdr3_length: 14
d_call: .